The TCR beta chain under discussion was sequenced for a study of blood T cell repertoires in COVID-19. About the study: COVID-19 samples from acute and convalescent phases originated in the United States, Italy and Spain. Sample material is recorded as cDNA or gDNA derived from T cells, B-cell-depleted T cells, or PBMCs.

CDR1 MGHDK and CDR2 SYGVNS come from the germline V gene. Trimming left V 2 bases short and J 6 bases short, with 10 bases between. The CDR3 spans 13 residues. Original handling: Amplification from reference gene primers served as the basis for estimated nucleated cell counts. Here immunoSEQ multiplex PCR was the method, and the copy in TCRdb shows in-frame clones only, minus some. V, J and clone size are taken as reported in that table, and D and trimming were inferred from the DNA itself. The repertoire holds approximately 90,000 clones, 85% to 90% seen once, with 3.5% to 4% in the top ten. This clone has only one observation.

The material sequenced was peripheral blood. This sequence joins TRBV25-1 and TRBJ2-5; the D gene is possibly TRBD2 (6 bases). This sequence originates from a man aged 55 to 70 with acute or convalescent COVID-19. For the CDR3, the DNA is TGTGCCAGCAGTGAAGTCGGAGGGAAGACCCAGTACTTC. This codes for CASSEVGGKTQYF.